A single sample is the source of the 28 T cell receptor beta chains below, sequenced in a study of blood T cells in healthy people across ages. Next came a second PCR, run for roughly 6 to 11 cycles, which used a sample-barcoded 5' primer along with a J-beta primer mix. TCRdb re-called the 5' RACE reads with MiXCR, one entry per CDR3 protein. This table holds about 1.7 million distinct CDR3 sequences, over 25% found once. The sequenced sample was blood. The receptors stem from a woman in her twenties or thirties in good health.

This clonotype was seen ten or more times. The CDR3 DNA reads as TGTGCCAGCAGCGAGGGGACCTACTACGAGCAGTACTTC. Protein sequence: CASSEGTYYEQYF. This sequence joins TRBV7-2 and TRBJ2-7, with D perhaps being TRBD1 or TRBD2 (5 bases each). The length of the CDR3 is 13 residues. V was trimmed by 5 bases and J by 3 bases, leaving 11 bases between them. Looked up from germline, CDR1 is SGHTA and CDR2 is FQGNSA.

This clonotype was seen more than once but under ten times. The junction differs from germline at one of its ends, possibly a read error. This chain joins TRBV7-2 and TRBJ2-3; tentatively, D is TRBD1 (6 bases). The CDR3 has 13 residues. The germline CDR1 and CDR2 sequences are SGHTA and FQGNSA. The CDR3 DNA follows: TGTGCCCGCAGCTTATACAGGGAAGATACGCAGTATTTT. This translates into CARSLYREDTQYF.

The table lists this clonotype with a few counts. The chain links TRBV12-3 or TRBV12-4 to TRBJ2-1; D is possibly TRBD1 or TRBD2 (5 bases each). V was cut by 4 bases and J by 8 bases, with 24 bases left in between. The CDR3 runs 17 residues. The CDR3 is CASSSTVLQGVVDEQFF. CDR3 nucleotides: TGTGCCAGCAGTTCGACCGTTTTGCAGGGAGTTGTCGATGAGCAGTTCTTC.

V and J are TRBV18 and TRBJ2-4, with D possibly being TRBD1 (5 bases). The length of the CDR3 is 14 residues. Deletions cut 3 bases from V and 13 bases from J, with 19 bases between. Germline assignment: CDR1 KGHSH and CDR2 LQKENI. CDR3 sequence reads: CASSPQGTYNEQYF. CDR3 DNA sequence: TGTGCCAGCTCACCGCAGGGAACATACAATGAGCAGTACTTC.

This sequence joins TRBV7-2 and TRBJ2-7; 9 bases are shared with TRBD2. J was trimmed by 2 bases and V by 5 bases; bases with no gene match: 7. This CDR3 has 15 amino acids. Germline V gives CDR1 SGHTA, CDR2 FQGNSA. The chain's CDR3 is CASSKTSGSAYEQYF. CDR3 in DNA: TGTGCCAGCAGCAAAACTAGCGGGTCAGCCTACGAGCAGTACTTC.

This chain links TRBV2 with TRBJ1-1; D unclear. In germline, CDR1 is SNHLY, CDR2 FYNNEI. The CDR3 runs 12 residues. Trimming stripped 4 bases from V and 11 bases from J, with 14 bases between. The CDR3 DNA reads as TGTGCCAGCAGTGTTCTATCAGGCGAGGCTTTCTTT. It yields the protein CASSVLSGEAFF.

The V call is TRBV20-1, the J call TRBJ2-3, with D perhaps given as TRBD1 or TRBD2 (5 bases each). Per the germline V gene, CDR1 is DFQATT and CDR2 is SNEGSKA (reference sequence). V was pared by 6 bases and J by 4 bases, with 14 bases between. The CDR3 sequence is 13 residues long. CDR3 protein: CSATPPGPDTQYF. The CDR3 DNA is TGCAGTGCAACACCACCGGGGCCAGATACGCAGTATTTT.

This clonotype was seen only a few times. V usage is TRBV24-1 and J usage is TRBJ2-7, with 12 bases lining up with TRBD2. Matching the DNA end better, TRBJ2-5 makes the J call doubtful. This CDR3 is 17 amino acids long. Germline V gene data show CDR1 as KGHDR and CDR2 as SFDVKD. CDR3 in DNA: TGTGCCACCAGTGGGGCACTAGCGGGGGGTGGGAAAGAGACCCAGTACTTC. Protein: CATSGALAGGGKETQYF.

The genes are TRBV18 and TRBJ1-5; TRBD1 matches at 9 bases. V lost 6 bases, J lost 5 bases, and 8 bases stayed unmatched. The CDR3 loop spans 15 amino acids. Germline V gives CDR1 KGHSH, CDR2 LQKENI. CDR3 protein: CASSAMGQGDQPQHF. CDR3 coding DNA: TGTGCCAGCTCGGCAATGGGACAGGGTGATCAGCCCCAGCATTTT.

V is TRBV18 and J is TRBJ2-3, with D unclear. V lost 5 bases and J 1 base, leaving 10 bases between the germline ends. The CDR3 is made up of 14 amino acids. Germline V gives CDR1 KGHSH, CDR2 LQKENI. CDR3 DNA: TGTGCCAGCTCATCAGCTACTGGCACAGATACGCAGTATTTT. Amino acid sequence: CASSSATGTDTQYF.

This clonotype was found a few times. The chain employs TRBV6-2 or TRBV6-3 and TRBJ2-7, with 10 bases identical to TRBD2. V was clipped by 5 bases and J by 6 bases; unmatched bases: 7. This CDR3 is 14 amino acids long. CDR1 is MNHEY, CDR2 SVGEGT, per germline. The CDR3 loop is CASSGSGRGLEQYF. The CDR3 DNA reads TGTGCCAGCAGTGGAAGCGGGAGGGGTCTCGAGCAGTACTTC.

The chain joins TRBV7-2 to TRBJ2-1, with 9 bases identical to TRBD2. V lost 5 bases to trimming and J lost 5 bases; unmatched junction nucleotides: 10. This CDR3 is 16 amino acids long. Germline CDR1 reads SGHTA; CDR2 reads FQGNSA. The CDR3 is CASSGARASGNNEQFF. Written as DNA, the CDR3 is TGTGCCAGCAGCGGGGCGCGGGCTAGCGGGAACAATGAGCAGTTCTTC.

About this clonotype: The junction departs from the called germline gene at one end, perhaps through a read error. The gene calls are TRBV28 and TRBJ2-1; tentative D call: TRBD1 (6 bases). Germline assignment: CDR1 MDHEN and CDR2 SYDVKM. CDR3 length: 14 amino acids. The CDR3, as DNA: TGTGCCGGCAGTTTTGCTGGGGGCCTGAATGAGCAGTTCTTC. Its protein product is CAGSFAGGLNEQFF.

V gene TRBV7-3 combines with J gene TRBJ2-1, with D unclear. From germline, CDR1 is SGHTA and CDR2 FQGTGA. V lost 5 bases and J 5 bases, leaving 10 bases between the germline ends. This CDR3 has 13 residues. The CDR3 region has the DNA TGTGCCAGCAGCGCCGGCCGCGACAATGAGCAGTTCTTC. It is translated as CASSAGRDNEQFF.

The chain carries TRBV20-1 and TRBJ2-1; 9 bases map to TRBD2. Losses at the gene ends were 0 bases for V and 8 bases for J; bases not matched to a gene: 8. The CDR3 totals 15 residues. Germline CDR1 and CDR2: DFQATT and SNEGSKA (reference sequence). The DNA for the CDR3 is TGCAGTGCTAGAGATCGGCGGGAGGGCCCCGATGAGCAGTTCTTC. Translating gives CSARDRREGPDEQFF.

This clonotype was seen a few times. The chain recombines TRBV29-1 with TRBJ1-4; D not resolved. The germline V gene encodes CDR1 SQVTM and CDR2 ANQGSEA. Trimming removed 5 bases from V and 12 bases from J, with 16 bases in between. The CDR3 loop spans 12 amino acids. The CDR3 nucleotides are TGCAGCGTTAGTTCGGATGGGCCCCAACTGTTTTTT. Translating it yields CSVSSDGPQLFF.

This clonotype was counted many times. The chain employs TRBV7-6 and TRBJ1-6; TRBD1 agrees at 8 bases. The CDR3 is 15 residues long. Germline-derived CDR1 and CDR2 are SGHVS and FNYEAQ. The V and J ends lost 4 bases and 9 bases, in that order; junction bases with no gene match: 8. In DNA, the CDR3 is TGTGCCAGCAGCTCCCAAGGACAGGGTCGTTCACCCCTCCACTTT. Its translation: CASSSQGQGRSPLHF.

This clonotype was seen ten or more times. This chain joins TRBV5-1 and TRBJ2-1; 8 bases match TRBD2. This CDR3 contains 15 residues. In germline, CDR1 is SGHRS, CDR2 YFSETQ. The junction had 11 bases not matched to a gene; V was cut back by 5 bases and J by 7 bases. DNA of the CDR3: TGCGCCAGCAGTCGGGGGGGGACTAGGACAAATGAGCAGTTCTTC. It codes for CASSRGGTRTNEQFF.

A few counts support this clonotype. The rearrangement links TRBV6-2 or TRBV6-3 to TRBJ2-4; D not certain. This CDR3 has 13 residues. CDR1 and CDR2 (germline): MNHEY, SVGEGT. V gave up 0 bases and J gave up 8 bases, with 8 bases separating them. This chain's CDR3 is CASSYSPWDIQYF. CDR3 nucleotide sequence: TGTGCCAGCAGTTACTCGCCTTGGGACATTCAGTACTTC.

This clonotype appeared a single time. The V call is TRBV6-5, the J call TRBJ2-3; TRBD2 aligns across 7 bases. The germline gives CDR1 MNHEY, CDR2 SVGAGI. V lost 6 bases, J lost 5 bases, and 14 bases stayed unmatched. The CDR3 consists of 16 residues. The DNA of the CDR3 is TGTGCCAGCAGGCCTTTGGGGGAGGGCTTGAAAGATACGCAGTATTTT. Translated: CASRPLGEGLKDTQYF.

The V and J genes are TRBV2 and TRBJ1-2; D is ambiguous. V was clipped by 5 bases and J by 7 bases, with 14 bases between them. Looked up from germline, CDR1 is SNHLY and CDR2 is FYNNEI. The CDR3 contains 13 residues. In DNA, the CDR3 is TGTGCCAGCAGTCTCTCGACCTCCACTGGCTACACCTTC. Translated: CASSLSTSTGYTF.

This clonotype was seen more than once but under ten times. The rearrangement links TRBV4-1 to TRBJ2-5; 11 bases line up with TRBD2. V was pared by 1 base and J by 13 bases, with 11 bases of the junction left unmatched. CDR1 and CDR2 (germline): MGHRA, YSYEKL. This CDR3 is built from 15 residues. The CDR3 nucleotides read TGCGCCAGCAGCCAAGGCTATAGCGGGAGGGCCTTCCGGTACTTC. It yields the protein CASSQGYSGRAFRYF.

The chain combines TRBV5-1 with TRBJ2-3, with 14 bases that match TRBD2. Per germline, CDR1 SGHRS and CDR2 YFSETQ. This CDR3 is 17 amino acids long. After removal of 2 bases from V and 0 bases from J, the junction contained 2 bases not matched to a gene. CDR3 region: CASSFGTSGRSTDTQYF. The CDR3 DNA follows: TGCGCCAGCAGCTTCGGGACTAGCGGGAGAAGCACAGATACGCAGTATTTT. The entire variable domain, with the rest obtained from reference TRBV5-1 and TRBJ2-3, is as follows: KAGVTQTPRYLIKTRGQQVTLSCSPISGHRSVSWYQQTPGQGLQFLFEYFSETQRNKGNFPGRFSGRQFSNSRSEMNVSTLELGDSALYLCASSFGTSGRSTDTQYFGPGTRLTVL.

This clonotype was detected a few times. A much larger clone is a single base away; this may be a read error. The V call is TRBV4-1, the J call TRBJ2-5; 7 bases are shared with TRBD1. The better agreement between TRBJ2-7 and the DNA end casts doubt on the J call. The germline V gene encodes CDR1 MGHRA and CDR2 YSYEKL. The CDR3 has 15 amino acids. Here the CDR3 DNA reads TGCGCCAGCAGCCAAGATAGGGGGCCGGTTAACGAGCAGTACTTC. Residues: CASSQDRGPVNEQYF.

This clonotype showed up just once. A junction boundary mismatches the germline segment, possibly from a read error. The chain has TRBV18 and TRBJ2-3; 10 positions agree with TRBD2. CDR3 length: 19 residues. Germline values: CDR1 KGHSH, CDR2 LQKENI. The CDR3 loop is CASSPSASSGGSSTDMQYF. In nucleotides, the CDR3 is TGTGCCAGCTCACCAAGTGCGTCTAGCGGGGGATCTAGCACAGATATGCAGTATTTT. The full variable domain, rest sourced from reference TRBV18 and TRBJ2-3, is NAGVMQNPRHLVRRRGQEARLRCSPMKGHSHVYWYRQLPEEGLKFMVYLQKENIIDESGMPKERFSAEFPKEGPSILRIQQVVRGDSAAYFCASSPSASSGGSSTDMQYFGPGTRLTVL.

The rearrangement uses TRBV28 and TRBJ2-6, with 9 positions matching TRBD2. The CDR3 is 19 amino acids. Germline-derived CDR1 and CDR2 are MDHEN and SYDVKM. The trim removed 4 bases at V and 0 bases at J, leaving 10 bases unmatched. CDR3 sequence: CASSSPRGGASSGANVLTF. CDR3 coding DNA: TGTGCCAGCAGTTCCCCGCGGGGGGGGGCCTCCTCTGGGGCCAACGTCCTGACTTTC.

The chain uses TRBV7-8 and TRBJ1-1, with D hard to call. V was shortened by 1 base and J by 4 bases, with 16 bases between the two germline ends. The CDR3 has 16 amino acids. CDR1 is SGHVS, CDR2 FQNEAQ, per germline. CDR3 sequence: CASSLEEGAVGTEAFF. For the CDR3, the DNA is TGTGCCAGCAGCTTAGAGGAGGGCGCTGTCGGCACTGAAGCTTTCTTT.

This clonotype has only a few counts. The V call is TRBV14, the J call TRBJ1-1, with a weak D call TRBD1 (5 bases). Germline lookup yields CDR1 SGHDN and CDR2 FVKESK. The CDR3 covers 15 residues. The V end lost 3 bases, the J end lost 2 bases, and 13 bases lay between the germline ends. The CDR3 protein is CASSHRQTDNTEAFF. The CDR3 nucleotides read TGTGCCAGCAGCCATAGACAGACAGACAACACTGAAGCTTTCTTT.